One and the same sample provided the 6 T cell receptor beta chains below, sequenced in a study of spatial heterogeneity in lung cancer. TCRdb reprocessed the 5' RACE reads with MiXCR, giving one entry per CDR3 protein. The data show some 6,000 distinct CDR3 sequences, around 15% seen once. These receptors are not linked to any known antigen. Notes on the study in general: Expanded intratumoral alpha and beta TCR counts tracked tumor mutation counts.

The time point here: sample taken at primary tumor resection. The starting material was lung tumor tissue, obtained at surgery. Receptors originate from a male donor with early-stage non-small cell lung cancer.

As concerns this clonotype: With the library built for alpha chains, this beta chain is off target and its frequency is not meaningful. This rearrangement joins TRBV10-3 to TRBJ2-5; a possible D gene is TRBD2 (6 bases). Germline CDR1 reads ENHRY; CDR2 reads SYGVKD. Trimming left V 7 bases short and J 3 bases short, with 9 bases between. This CDR3 is 12 amino acids long. The CDR3 region is CAIKGGEETQYF. The CDR3, as DNA: TGTGCCATCAAGGGCGGGGAAGAGACCCAGTACTTC.

This clonotype ranks as medium-sized. This beta chain represents an off-target read in a library built for alpha chains; its size is of limited meaning. The V call is TRBV3-1, the J call TRBJ2-5; D perhaps matches TRBD1 (5 bases). With 3 bases removed from V and 2 bases from J, the gap between germline ends came to 13 bases. The CDR3 has 15 residues. Germline V gene data show CDR1 as LGHDT and CDR2 as YNNKEL (reference sequence). The CDR3 nucleotides read TGTGCCAGCAGCCATCAGAACAGGCTACAAGAGACCCAGTACTTC. The encoded protein is CASSHQNRLQETQYF.

This clonotype is medium-sized (0.01 to 0.1%) in the sample. This beta chain is a stray sequence in a library constructed for alpha chains; its clone size is not meaningful. The rearrangement joins TRBV6-1 to TRBJ2-5; no reliable D call. This CDR3 contains 13 residues. The germline V gene has CDR1 MNHNS and CDR2 SASEGT. Trimming cost V 1 base and J 5 bases, with 8 bases left between them. The CDR3 loop is CASSEGPRETQYF. CDR3 in DNA: TGTGCCAGCAGTGAAGGGCCCCGGGAGACCCAGTACTTC.

This clonotype was recorded at least ten times. The library was built for alpha chains, so this beta chain is an off-target read and its size means little. CDR3 in amino acids: CASSLPPLAGLAHEKNEQFF. In DNA form, the CDR3 reads TGTGCCAGCAGTTTACCCCCCCTTGCGGGACTAGCGCATGAGAAGAATGAGCAGTTCTTC. The chain employs TRBV27 and TRBJ2-1, with 10 nucleotides matching TRBD2. V gave up 2 bases and J gave up 7 bases; unmatched junction bases: 20. Per germline, CDR1 MNHEY and CDR2 SMNVEV (reference sequence). The CDR3 has 20 residues.

By its share, this clonotype is medium-sized. The library was prepared for alpha chains; this beta chain is a stray read, so its frequency means little. The chain links TRBV5-4 to TRBJ1-6; D may be TRBD1 (5 bases). CDR1 is SGHNT and CDR2 is YYREEE in the germline V gene (reference sequence). The CDR3 length is 14 residues. V was cut by 4 bases and J by 9 bases, with 14 bases left in between. The CDR3 region has the DNA TGTGCCAGCAGCCCGGTTACAGGAGGTTCACCCCTCCACTTT. As protein: CASSPVTGGSPLHF.

This clonotype counts as medium-sized. This beta chain is an off-target read within a library intended for alpha chains, so its frequency means little. The chain couples TRBV20-1 to TRBJ1-5; D gene unclear. This CDR3 spans 13 amino acids. The ends were cut back, 4 bases at V and 1 base at J, with 8 bases in the middle. From germline, CDR1 is DFQATT and CDR2 SNEGSKA (reference sequence). For the CDR3, the DNA is TGCAGTGCTAAATCAACAAGCAATCAGCCCCAGCATTTT. This translates into CSAKSTSNQPQHF.